A single T cell receptor (beta chain) is shown here with its context. Methods used by the authors: It was from reference gene primer amplification that nucleated cell counts were estimated. The protocol was immunoSEQ multiplex PCR, while the TCRdb copy is restricted to in-frame clones and leaves out a portion. For V, J and clone size, that table is used; D and trimming come from the DNA. In the table there are about 98,000 clones, 65% to 90% of which are singletons. This record belongs to a study of blood T cell repertoires in COVID-19. The wider study: The analysed material was cDNA or gDNA that came from T cells, B-cell-depleted T cells, or PBMCs.

The CDR3 has 15 amino acids. V was clipped by 3 bases and J by 0 bases, with 9 bases between them. In germline, CDR1 is ENHRY, CDR2 SYGVKD. Sequenced input: peripheral blood. The source of this sequence is a man aged 70 or older with active or convalescent COVID-19. This chain connects TRBV10-3 to TRBJ2-1, with a weak D call TRBD2 (5 bases). CDR3: CAISESGSSYNEQFF. The CDR3 DNA reads as TGTGCCATCAGTGAATCGGGGAGCTCCTACAATGAGCAGTTCTTC.